The 7 T cell receptor beta chains reported below all come from one sample, sequenced in a study of blood T cells in healthy people across ages. The use of a sample-barcoded 5' primer and a J-beta primer mix characterized a second PCR of roughly 6 to 11 cycles. One entry per CDR3 protein, called by TCRdb with MiXCR from the 5' RACE reads. This sample has under 1,000,000 distinct CDR3 sequences, with about 47% found just once. The sample consisted of blood. The receptors originated from a man older than 75 in good health.

This sequence joins TRBV6-6 and TRBJ2-7; 12 nucleotides match TRBD2. This CDR3 is built from 14 residues. After removal of 6 bases from V and 7 bases from J, the junction contained 7 bases not matched to a gene. CDR1 and CDR2 from the germline V gene are MNHNY and SVGAGI (reference sequence). CDR3 region: CASSPRTSGNEQYF. The CDR3 nucleotides are TGTGCCAGCAGCCCTAGGACTAGCGGGAATGAGCAGTACTTC.

CDR3 nucleotide sequence: TGCGCCAGCAGCCAGACAGGGGCTCCCTACAATGAGCAGTTCTTC. It is translated as CASSQTGAPYNEQFF. The V gene is TRBV4-3, the J gene TRBJ2-1; TRBD1 aligns across 8 bases. With 3 bases clipped from V and 2 bases from J, the junction kept 3 bases outside the gene matches. Germline loops: CDR1 LGHNA, CDR2 YSLEER. The CDR3 covers 15 residues.

The chain carries TRBV6-1 and TRBJ1-5; no clear D. This CDR3 contains 12 residues. V gave up 0 bases and J gave up 6 bases, with 3 bases separating them. Germline lookup yields CDR1 MNHNS and CDR2 SASEGT. CDR3 protein: CASSEALQPQHF. As DNA, the CDR3 is TGTGCCAGCAGTGAAGCCCTTCAGCCCCAGCATTTT.

A remark on this clonotype: A read error may produce the germline difference seen at one junction end. The chain recombines TRBV11-2 with TRBJ2-1, with a weak D call TRBD2 (6 bases). CDR3 size: 15 residues. Germline CDR1 reads SGHAT; CDR2 reads FQNNGV. CDR3 coding DNA: TGTGCCAGCAGCTTAGCGGGAGTGTCCCACAATGAGCAGATCTTC. It codes for CASSLAGVSHNEQIF.

This chain connects TRBV7-2 to TRBJ2-1, with 9 bases lining up with TRBD2. CDR1 is SGHTA, CDR2 FQGNSA, per germline. The CDR3 spans 14 residues. The J segment lost 7 bases and the V segment lost 4 bases, leaving 5 bases of the junction unmatched. CDR3 amino acids: CASSSRTSENEQFF. DNA of the CDR3: TGTGCCAGCAGCTCAAGGACTAGCGAGAATGAGCAGTTCTTC.

This clonotype appeared a few times. This rearrangement joins TRBV4-3 to TRBJ2-3; no definite D call. Germline V CDR1 and CDR2: LGHNA, YSLEER. The length of the CDR3 is 12 residues. The ends were cut back, 2 bases at V and 5 bases at J, with 5 bases in the middle. The CDR3 DNA is TGCGCCAGCAGCCAACATCGAGATACGCAGTATTTT. Amino acid sequence: CASSQHRDTQYF.

The chain has TRBV5-1 and TRBJ2-7; 15 nucleotides match TRBD2. The CDR3 runs to 16 residues. In germline, CDR1 is SGHRS, CDR2 YFSETQ. Unmatched junction bases numbered 9, after V lost 4 bases and J lost 7 bases. This CDR3 is CASSLGTSGRYNEQYF. In DNA, the CDR3 is TGCGCCAGCAGCCTCGGGACTAGCGGGAGGTATAATGAGCAGTACTTC.